These 11 T cell receptor beta chains were sequenced from one sample in a study of a mutant IDH1 vaccine in newly diagnosed glioma. Only in-frame clones appear in the TCRdb table, and some are missing; sequencing was by immunoSEQ multiplex PCR. The sample lists 40,000 to 45,000 clones, around 81% occurring once. Their antigens are not known. Time point reported: week 35, safety follow-up. Vaccinated patients received 300 ug of mutant IDH1 20-mer peptide per dose, with topical imiquimod. This specimen consisted of PBMCs, obtained from a glioma patient whose treatment included an IDH1 peptide vaccine. The receptor source for this set is a woman aged 40 to 50 with glioma. Some clones in this sample may be carry-over from other donors' samples.

The chain couples TRBV5-1 to TRBJ1-1, with TRBD1 matching 9 bases. V lost 4 bases to trimming and J lost 6 bases; unmatched junction nucleotides: 10. CDR1 SGHRS and CDR2 YFSETQ come from the germline V gene. This CDR3 is 15 amino acids long. Here the CDR3 reads CASSIPGQGAAEAFF. The CDR3 DNA reads TGCGCCAGCAGCATACCGGGACAGGGTGCGGCTGAAGCTTTCTTT.

The V gene is TRBV18, the J gene TRBJ2-5, with D maybe TRBD2 (5 bases). The CDR3 extends over 15 amino acids. Trimming stripped 2 bases from V and 5 bases from J, with 15 bases between. From germline, CDR1 is KGHSH and CDR2 LQKENI. The CDR3 DNA is TGTGCCAGCTCACCAAGACCTGGAGCGGAGGAGACCCAGTACTTC. Translated: CASSPRPGAEETQYF.

The chain is built from TRBV29-1 and TRBJ2-5; 7 nucleotides align to TRBD2. V shed 4 bases and J 0 bases; nucleotides not matched to a gene: 14. Germline V CDR1 and CDR2: SQVTM, ANQGSEA. The CDR3 totals 17 residues. The CDR3 nucleotides are TGCAGCGTTGTCGGGGGGAACGACAAACCGTACCAAGAGACCCAGTACTTC. Its protein is CSVVGGNDKPYQETQYF. The full variable domain, completed using reference TRBV29-1 and TRBJ2-5, is SAVISQKPSRDICQRGTSLTIQCQVDSQVTMMFWYRQQPGQSLTLIATANQGSEATYESGFVIDKFPISRPNLTFSTLTVSNMSPEDSSIYLCSVVGGNDKPYQETQYFGPGTRLLVL.

The CDR3 region is CASSQLTGLETQYF. CDR3 coding DNA: TGCGCCAGCAGCCAATTGACTGGTTTGGAGACCCAGTACTTC. V is TRBV5-1 and J is TRBJ2-5; no clear D. CDR1 and CDR2 (germline): SGHRS, YFSETQ. CDR3 length: 14 residues. Trimming shortened V by 4 bases and J by 5 bases, and 15 bases separated the two germline ends.

The chain couples TRBV11-2 to TRBJ2-7, with D hard to call. Per germline, CDR1 SGHAT and CDR2 FQNNGV. This CDR3 has 12 residues. V lost 1 base to trimming and J lost 6 bases, with 7 bases between them. CDR3 residues: CASSLVASEQYF. CDR3 coding DNA: TGTGCCAGCAGCTTAGTAGCTTCCGAGCAGTACTTC.

This chain links TRBV12-1 with TRBJ2-1; the table gives TRBD2 as D, unverified against the DNA. TRBV12-1 is reported as a pseudogene. This CDR3 has 15 amino acids. The CDR3 nucleotides are TGTGCCAGCAGCTTGGGACTAGCGGTCTACAATGAGCAGTTCTTC. This encodes CASSLGLAVYNEQFF.

The chain links TRBV5-6 to TRBJ2-7; D call uncertain. Trimming pared 0 bases from V and 0 bases from J, leaving 10 bases between. Germline lookup yields CDR1 SGHDT and CDR2 YYEEEE. The CDR3 runs 15 residues. In nucleotides, the CDR3 is TGTGCCAGCAGCTTGGGATCGGATAGCTCCTACGAGCAGTACTTC. Translating gives CASSLGSDSSYEQYF.

Here the CDR3 reads CASSTSGREQYF. The CDR3, as DNA: TGTGCCAGCAGCACATCCGGACGGGAGCAGTACTTC. The V call is TRBV7-9, the J call TRBJ2-7; D call uncertain. The CDR3 spans 12 residues. Germline CDR1 SEHNR, CDR2 FQNEAQ (reference sequence). V lost 5 bases to trimming and J lost 7 bases, with 12 bases between them.

This chain links TRBV4-1 with TRBJ2-7; D is unresolved. Germline CDR1 and CDR2: MGHRA and YSYEKL. The CDR3 has 15 amino acids. V was trimmed by 3 bases and J by 3 bases, leaving 15 bases between them. In DNA form, the CDR3 reads TGCGCCAGCAGCCAGGAACGAAAGGAGCTCTACGAGCAGTACTTC. Its translation: CASSQERKELYEQYF.

The J gene is TRBJ2-1, the V gene TRBV6-6, with 12 bases identical to TRBD1. The germline V gene has CDR1 MNHNY and CDR2 SVGAGI (reference sequence). V shed 3 bases, J shed 9 bases, and the junction held 6 bases outside the gene matches. CDR3 size: 15 residues. The CDR3 sequence is CASSYWDRGRGEQFF. Here the CDR3 DNA reads TGTGCCAGCAGTTATTGGGACAGGGGGCGAGGTGAGCAGTTCTTC.

The CDR3 protein is CASSQGEVEQFF. DNA for the CDR3: TGTGCCAGCAGCCAAGGGGAGGTTGAGCAGTTCTTC. The V and J genes are TRBV4-2 and TRBJ2-1; D may be TRBD2 (6 bases). Per the germline V gene, CDR1 is LGHNA and CDR2 is YNFKEQ. The CDR3 has 12 residues. Deletions cut 1 base from V and 9 bases from J, with 7 bases between.